The next 23 T cell receptor beta chains were all read from a single sample in a study of blood T cell repertoires in COVID-19. Libraries were prepared by immunoSEQ multiplex PCR; TCRdb keeps only in-frame clonotypes and omits some of them. The sample contains about 350,000 clones, over 80% of which appear only once. Sequenced input: peripheral blood. These TCRs come from a woman aged 45-59 years with COVID-19, enrolled during active disease.

The V call is TRBV10-1, the J call TRBJ2-3, with 9 bases that match TRBD1. V gave up 6 bases and J gave up 4 bases; unmatched junction bases: 2. Germline V gene lookup returns CDR1 WNHNN and CDR2 SYGVQD (reference sequence). The CDR3 runs 13 residues. The CDR3 DNA reads TGCGCCAGCAGCGGGACAGGGTCAGATACGCAGTATTTT. It translates to CASSGTGSDTQYF.

The V call is TRBV6-5, the J call TRBJ2-7, with D maybe TRBD1 (6 bases). CDR3 length: 14 residues. The V end was cut by 6 bases, the J end by 6 bases, with 18 bases between. The germline V gene has CDR1 MNHEY and CDR2 SVGAGI. CDR3 DNA: TGTGCCAGCAGCCGGGGACAAGCAGCGGCCGAGCAGTACTTC. Translation: CASSRGQAAAEQYF.

The V and J genes are TRBV6-4 and TRBJ2-7; D possibly corresponds to TRBD2 (7 bases). Trimming stripped 11 bases from V and 1 base from J, with 18 bases between. The CDR3 length is 14 residues. CDR1 is MRHNA, CDR2 SNTAGT, per germline. For the CDR3, the DNA is TGTGCCGGGTCAAGGGGGGGGAAGTCCTACGAGCAGTACTTC. It specifies CAGSRGGKSYEQYF.

The chain recombines TRBV28 with TRBJ1-5, with D tentatively TRBD1 (6 bases). The V end lost 7 bases, the J end lost 2 bases, and 15 bases lay between the germline ends. The CDR3 length is 15 residues. Germline CDR1 is MDHEN and CDR2 is SYDVKM. The CDR3 DNA is TGTGCCAGCACCCGAGGAGGGGGGGGCAATCAGCCCCAGCATTTT. Its translation: CASTRGGGGNQPQHF.

The gene calls are TRBV19 and TRBJ2-7; D is ambiguous. The germline V gene encodes CDR1 LNHDA and CDR2 SQIVND (reference sequence). V was shortened by 2 bases and J by 6 bases, with 11 bases between the two germline ends. CDR3 length: 13 amino acids. CDR3 in DNA: TGTGCCAGTAGTATATCAGGATTGGGCGAGCAGTACTTC. Residues: CASSISGLGEQYF. The full variable domain, with the rest looked up from reference TRBV19 and TRBJ2-7, is DGGITQSPKYLFRKEGQNVTLSCEQNLNHDAMYWYRQDPGQGLRLIYYSQIVNDFQKGDIAEGYSVSREKKESFPLTVTSAQKNPTAFYLCASSISGLGEQYFGPGTRLTVT.

CDR3 sequence: CASRRQGATTEAFF. The CDR3 DNA follows: TGCGCCAGCAGACGTCAAGGGGCTACCACTGAAGCTTTCTTT. The chain joins TRBV5-1 to TRBJ1-1; TRBD1 might be the D (5 bases). The germline CDR1 and CDR2 sequences are SGHRS and YFSETQ. V dropped 5 bases and J dropped 4 bases, with 15 bases sitting between them. CDR3 length: 14 residues.

This clone was seen once. The V gene is TRBV5-6, the J gene TRBJ2-7; D possibly corresponds to TRBD2 (7 bases). The CDR3 sequence is 14 residues long. With 5 bases removed from V and 7 bases from J, the gap between germline ends came to 19 bases. CDR1 and CDR2 from the germline V gene are SGHDT and YYEEEE. The CDR3 DNA is TGTGCCAGCAGTCATAGGGCGGGGGCTCGGGAGCAGTACTTC. Translating gives CASSHRAGAREQYF. Full variable domain (missing parts from reference TRBV5-6 and TRBJ2-7): DAGVTQSPTHLIKTRGQQVTLRCSPKSGHDTVSWYQQALGQGPQFIFQYYEEEERQRGNFPDRFSGHQFPNYSSELNVNALLLGDSALYLCASSHRAGAREQYFGPGTRLTVT.

The chain has TRBV18 and TRBJ2-3, with D maybe TRBD1 (5 bases). With 4 bases removed from V and 0 bases from J, the gap between germline ends came to 17 bases. Per the germline V gene, CDR1 is KGHSH and CDR2 is LQKENI. The CDR3 length is 17 residues. The CDR3 protein is CASSQFQGTSSTDTQYF. In DNA form, the CDR3 reads TGTGCCAGCTCACAGTTTCAGGGAACTTCAAGCACAGATACGCAGTATTTT. Together with reference TRBV18 and TRBJ2-3, the CDR3 gives the full variable domain: NAGVMQNPRHLVRRRGQEARLRCSPMKGHSHVYWYRQLPEEGLKFMVYLQKENIIDESGMPKERFSAEFPKEGPSILRIQQVVRGDSAAYFCASSQFQGTSSTDTQYFGPGTRLTVL.

V and J are TRBV7-8 and TRBJ1-1; D not resolved. This CDR3 has 13 amino acids. The V gene lost 2 bases and the J gene lost 7 bases, with 11 bases spanning the gap. Germline V CDR1 and CDR2: SGHVS, FQNEAQ. This chain's CDR3 is CASSLRSESEAFF. In nucleotides, the CDR3 is TGTGCCAGCAGCTTACGGTCTGAAAGTGAAGCTTTCTTT.

The rearrangement links TRBV6-5 to TRBJ1-2; weak D call: TRBD1 (6 bases). Between the trimmed V and J ends, which lost 4 bases and 2 bases, there was a span of 14 bases. The CDR3 length is 15 residues. Germline-derived CDR1 and CDR2 are MNHEY and SVGAGI. CDR3 in amino acids: CASSSMTGENYGYTF. CDR3 DNA: TGTGCCAGCAGTTCCATGACAGGTGAAAACTATGGCTACACCTTC.

Only a few counts were recorded for this clone. The chain employs TRBV6-4 and TRBJ2-2; the D gene is possibly TRBD1 (6 bases). Trimming removed 6 bases at V and 0 bases at J, with 8 bases between. CDR1 is MRHNA and CDR2 is SNTAGT in the germline V gene. The CDR3 totals 14 residues. The CDR3, as DNA: TGTGCCAGCAGACAGGGTACGAACACCGGGGAGCTGTTTTTT. As protein: CASRQGTNTGELFF.

There are a few counts of this clone. The chain carries TRBV19 and TRBJ1-5; TRBD1 aligns across 8 bases. Germline V lookup: CDR1 LNHDA, CDR2 SQIVND (reference sequence). J lost 4 bases, V lost 8 bases, and 7 bases had no gene match. The CDR3 covers 14 residues. CDR3 loop: CASGQGTENQPQHF. As DNA, the CDR3 is TGTGCCAGTGGACAGGGAACGGAAAATCAGCCCCAGCATTTT.

The chain employs TRBV3-1 (or the pseudogene TRBV3-2) and TRBJ2-4; TRBD2 might be the D (6 bases). Germline lookup yields CDR1 LGHDT and CDR2 YNNKEL (reference sequence). There are 20 residues in the CDR3. V lost 0 bases, J lost 0 bases, and 21 bases lay in between. The CDR3 is CASSQDFIFSGRIAKNIQYF. The CDR3, as DNA: TGTGCCAGCAGCCAAGATTTTATTTTCAGTGGGAGGATAGCCAAAAACATTCAGTACTTC.

This chain links TRBV11-2 with TRBJ2-3; 11 bases agree with TRBD2. The CDR3 is 15 amino acids. CDR1 is SGHAT and CDR2 is FQNNGV in the germline V gene. V was pared by 0 bases and J by 4 bases, with 0 bases of the junction left unmatched. CDR3 sequence: CASSLELAGADTQYF. Written as DNA, the CDR3 is TGTGCCAGCAGCTTAGAACTAGCGGGAGCAGATACGCAGTATTTT.

This rearrangement joins TRBV4-1 to TRBJ2-4; 11 bases align to TRBD1. There are 17 residues in the CDR3. Germline values: CDR1 MGHRA, CDR2 YSYEKL. With V trimmed by 2 bases and J by 3 bases, 6 bases remained unmatched. The DNA of the CDR3 is TGCGCCAGCAGCCAATCGGACAGGGGGCAGGGCAAAAACATTCAGTACTTC. This codes for CASSQSDRGQGKNIQYF.

This clone came up a few times. The rearrangement links TRBV7-2 to TRBJ1-1, with 7 positions matching TRBD1. CDR1 is SGHTA and CDR2 is FQGNSA in the germline V gene. V was clipped by 4 bases and J by 1 base; unmatched bases: 6. The CDR3 totals 15 residues. In DNA, the CDR3 is TGTGCCAGCAGCTGGAATCACAGGGGGAACACTGAAGCTTTCTTT. Translating gives CASSWNHRGNTEAFF.

The chain couples TRBV4-3 to TRBJ2-7, with TRBD2 identical over 12 bases. The V segment lost 1 base and the J segment 7 bases; nucleotides outside the gene matches: 17. The germline V gene has CDR1 LGHNA and CDR2 YSLEER. This CDR3 contains 19 residues. CDR3: CASSQVLINLAGGPGEQYF. Here the CDR3 DNA reads TGCGCCAGCAGCCAAGTATTAATAAACCTAGCGGGAGGGCCGGGGGAGCAGTACTTC.

The gene calls are TRBV7-6 and TRBJ2-2; possible D gene TRBD2, 6 bases. The CDR3 extends over 16 amino acids. In germline, CDR1 is SGHVS, CDR2 FNYEAQ. Between the trimmed V and J ends, which lost 0 bases and 4 bases, there was a span of 12 bases. This CDR3 is CASSLAPRDSTGELFF. CDR3 nucleotide sequence: TGTGCCAGCAGCTTAGCGCCTAGGGACTCCACCGGGGAGCTGTTTTTT.

The chain recombines TRBV3-1 (or the pseudogene TRBV3-2) with TRBJ2-7; the match to TRBD2 covers 7 bases. The CDR3 extends over 14 amino acids. V lost 1 base and J lost 5; bases outside the gene matches: 5. The V gene's germline CDR1 is LGHDT and CDR2 YNNKEL (reference sequence). CDR3 DNA sequence: TGTGCCAGCAGCCAAGGATGGACTAGAAACGAGCAGTACTTC. As protein: CASSQGWTRNEQYF.

This chain joins TRBV7-9 and TRBJ2-1, with TRBD2 matching over 15 bases. Unmatched junction bases numbered 5, after V lost 8 bases and J lost 0 bases. Per germline, CDR1 SEHNR and CDR2 FQNEAQ (reference sequence). The length of the CDR3 is 17 residues. The CDR3 nucleotides read TGTGCCAGCGGGGGGACTAGCGGGAGGATCTCCTACAATGAGCAGTTCTTC. This codes for CASGGTSGRISYNEQFF.

Turning to this clone: Other DNA sequences in this sample translate to the same CDR3. The gene calls are TRBV7-2 and TRBJ1-1; D is perhaps TRBD1 (6 bases). The CDR3 extends over 14 amino acids. Per the germline V gene, CDR1 is SGHTA and CDR2 is FQGNSA. V was clipped by 1 base and J by 1 base, with 7 bases between them. The CDR3 nucleotides are TGTGCCAGCAGCTTAGTACAGGGGAACACTGAAGCTTTCTTT. This codes for CASSLVQGNTEAFF. The entire variable domain, with the rest obtained from reference TRBV7-2 and TRBJ1-1, is as follows: GAGVSQSPSNKVTEKGKDVELRCDPISGHTALYWYRQSLGQGLEFLIYFQGNSAPDKSGLPSDRFSAERTGGSVSTLTIQRTQQEDSAVYLCASSLVQGNTEAFFGQGTRLTVV.

The CDR3 here is CASSITSGSLNEQYF. CDR3 nucleotide sequence: TGTGCCAGTAGTATAACTAGCGGGAGTCTGAACGAGCAGTACTTC. J is TRBJ2-7 and V is TRBV19, with TRBD2 identical over 11 bases. V dropped 2 bases and J dropped 5; count of bases not matched to a gene: 5. Germline V gene data show CDR1 as LNHDA and CDR2 as SQIVND (reference sequence). The CDR3 spans 15 residues.

This chain links TRBV2 with TRBJ2-1; perhaps TRBD1 as D (6 bases). The germline gives CDR1 SNHLY, CDR2 FYNNEI. CDR3 length: 14 amino acids. Trimming left V 4 bases short and J 6 bases short, with 13 bases between. CDR3 loop: CASSARQAGNEQFF. For the CDR3, the DNA is TGTGCCAGCAGTGCCCGACAGGCGGGCAATGAGCAGTTCTTC.